The clone carrying this T cell receptor beta chain was detected a few times. The CDR3 is made up of 15 amino acids. Per germline, CDR1 SGDLS and CDR2 YYNGEE. Trimming cost V 7 bases and J 5 bases; bases outside gene matches: 14. This entry is derived from a study of OX40 agonist ivuxolimab in advanced cancers. In the study overall: Patients enrolled in dose escalation were diagnosed with hepatocellular carcinoma, melanoma, renal cell or head and neck cancer.

Sequencing was performed with immunoSEQ multiplex PCR; in TCRdb, only in-frame clones are kept and a portion is missing. The sample has around 47,000 clones; roughly 80% are singletons. Specimen: CD4+ or CD8+ T cells sorted from blood, collected in a trial of the OX40 agonist ivuxolimab. The chain couples TRBV9 to TRBJ2-7; 8 bases align to TRBD1. The sequence was obtained from an adult with an advanced solid tumor such as melanoma, head and neck, liver or kidney cancer. CDR3 amino acids: CASAGAGGGFDEQYF. The CDR3 nucleotides read TGTGCCAGCGCGGGTGCAGGGGGCGGTTTTGACGAGCAGTACTTC.